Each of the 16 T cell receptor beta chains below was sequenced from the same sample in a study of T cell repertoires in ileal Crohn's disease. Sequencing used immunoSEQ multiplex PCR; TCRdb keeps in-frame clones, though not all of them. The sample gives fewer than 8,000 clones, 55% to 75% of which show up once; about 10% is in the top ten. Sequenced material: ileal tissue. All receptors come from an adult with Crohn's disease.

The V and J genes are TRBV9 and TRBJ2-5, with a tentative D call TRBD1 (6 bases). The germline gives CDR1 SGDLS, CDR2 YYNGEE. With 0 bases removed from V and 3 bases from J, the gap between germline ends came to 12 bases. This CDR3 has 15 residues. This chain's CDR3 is CASSVGGHVEETQYF. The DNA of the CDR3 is TGTGCCAGCAGCGTAGGGGGACACGTCGAAGAGACCCAGTACTTC.

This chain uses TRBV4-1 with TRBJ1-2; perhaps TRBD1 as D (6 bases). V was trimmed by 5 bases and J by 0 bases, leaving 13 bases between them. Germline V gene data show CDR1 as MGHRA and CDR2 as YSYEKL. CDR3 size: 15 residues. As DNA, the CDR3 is TGCGCCAGCAGCTTGCGACAGGAGCCTAACTATGGCTACACCTTC. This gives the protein CASSLRQEPNYGYTF.

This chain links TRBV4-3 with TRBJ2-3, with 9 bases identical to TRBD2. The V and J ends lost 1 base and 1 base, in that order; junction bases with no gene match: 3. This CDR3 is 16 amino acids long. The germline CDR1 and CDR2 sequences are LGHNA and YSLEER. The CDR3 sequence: CASSQVVAGGTDTQYF. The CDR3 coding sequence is TGCGCCAGCAGCCAAGTCGTAGCGGGAGGCACAGATACGCAGTATTTT.

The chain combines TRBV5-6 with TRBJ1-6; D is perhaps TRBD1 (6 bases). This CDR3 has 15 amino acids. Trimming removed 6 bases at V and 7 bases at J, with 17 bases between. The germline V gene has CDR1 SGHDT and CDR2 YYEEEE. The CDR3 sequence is CASTPDRLKNSPLHF. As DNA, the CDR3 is TGTGCCAGCACCCCAGACAGGTTGAAGAATTCACCCCTCCACTTT.

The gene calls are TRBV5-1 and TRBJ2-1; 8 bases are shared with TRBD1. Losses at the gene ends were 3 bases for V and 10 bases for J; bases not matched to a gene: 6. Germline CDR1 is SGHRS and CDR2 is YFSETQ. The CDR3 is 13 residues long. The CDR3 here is CASSSDRAGEQFF. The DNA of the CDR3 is TGCGCCAGCAGCTCGGACAGGGCGGGGGAGCAGTTCTTC.

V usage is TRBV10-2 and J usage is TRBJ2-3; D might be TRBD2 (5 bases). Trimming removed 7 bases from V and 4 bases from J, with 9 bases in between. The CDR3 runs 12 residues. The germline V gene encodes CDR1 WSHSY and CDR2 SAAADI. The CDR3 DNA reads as TGCGCCAGCAAAGAGAGGGCAGATACGCAGTATTTT. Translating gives CASKERADTQYF.

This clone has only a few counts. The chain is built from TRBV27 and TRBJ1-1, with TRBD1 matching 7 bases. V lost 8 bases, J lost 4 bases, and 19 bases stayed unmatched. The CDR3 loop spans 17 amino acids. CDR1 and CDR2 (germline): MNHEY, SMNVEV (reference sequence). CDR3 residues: CASPISNKFRGTTEAFF. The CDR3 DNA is TGTGCCAGCCCGATCTCCAATAAATTCAGGGGGACCACTGAAGCTTTCTTT.

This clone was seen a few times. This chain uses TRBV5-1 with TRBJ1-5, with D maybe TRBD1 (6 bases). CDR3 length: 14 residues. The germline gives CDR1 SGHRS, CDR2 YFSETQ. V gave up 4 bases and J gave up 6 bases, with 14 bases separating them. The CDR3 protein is CASSHRGGAQPQHF. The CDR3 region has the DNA TGCGCCAGCAGCCACCGAGGGGGGGCTCAGCCCCAGCATTTT.

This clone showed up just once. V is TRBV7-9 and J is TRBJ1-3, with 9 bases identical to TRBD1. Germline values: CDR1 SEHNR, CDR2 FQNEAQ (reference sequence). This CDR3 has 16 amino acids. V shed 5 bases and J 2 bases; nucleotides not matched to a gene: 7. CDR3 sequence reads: CASSTTNRGPGNTIYF. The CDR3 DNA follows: TGTGCCAGCAGCACTACTAACAGGGGGCCTGGAAACACCATATATTTT.

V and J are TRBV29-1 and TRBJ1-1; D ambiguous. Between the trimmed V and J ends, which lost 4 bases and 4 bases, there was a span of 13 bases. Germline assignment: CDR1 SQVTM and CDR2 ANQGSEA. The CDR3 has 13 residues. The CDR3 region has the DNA TGCAGCGTTGCATCGGGAGTCAGCACTGAAGCTTTCTTT. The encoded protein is CSVASGVSTEAFF.

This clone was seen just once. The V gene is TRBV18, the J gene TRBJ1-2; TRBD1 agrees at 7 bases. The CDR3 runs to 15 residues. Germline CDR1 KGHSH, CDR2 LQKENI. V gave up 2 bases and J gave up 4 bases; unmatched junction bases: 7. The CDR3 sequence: CASSPGQATFYGYTF. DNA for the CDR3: TGTGCCAGCTCACCAGGACAGGCGACCTTCTATGGCTACACCTTC.

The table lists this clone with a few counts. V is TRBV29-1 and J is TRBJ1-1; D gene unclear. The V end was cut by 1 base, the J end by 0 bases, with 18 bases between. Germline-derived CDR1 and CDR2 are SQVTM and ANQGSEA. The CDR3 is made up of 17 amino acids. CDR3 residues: CSVEGGRRWGMNTEAFF. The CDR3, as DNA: TGCAGCGTTGAAGGAGGGCGGAGGTGGGGAATGAACACTGAAGCTTTCTTT.

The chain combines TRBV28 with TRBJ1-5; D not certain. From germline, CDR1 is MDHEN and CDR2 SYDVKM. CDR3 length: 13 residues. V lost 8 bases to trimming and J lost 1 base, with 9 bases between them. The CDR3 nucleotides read TGTGCCAGCGATTCGGGGAGCAATCAGCCCCAGCATTTT. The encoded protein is CASDSGSNQPQHF.

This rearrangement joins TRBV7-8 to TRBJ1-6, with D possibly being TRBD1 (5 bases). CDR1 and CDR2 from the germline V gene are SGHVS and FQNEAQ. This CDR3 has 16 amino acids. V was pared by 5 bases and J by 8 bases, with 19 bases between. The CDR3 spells CASSPPGLGSDSPLHF. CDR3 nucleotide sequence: TGTGCCAGCAGCCCACCGGGACTTGGTAGTGATTCACCCCTCCACTTT.

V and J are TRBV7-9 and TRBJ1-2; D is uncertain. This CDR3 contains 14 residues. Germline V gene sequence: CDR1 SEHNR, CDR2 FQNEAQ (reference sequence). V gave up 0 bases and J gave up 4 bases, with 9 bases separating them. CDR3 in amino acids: CASSLAGGVYGYTF. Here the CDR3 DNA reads TGTGCCAGCAGCTTAGCGGGAGGAGTCTATGGCTACACCTTC.

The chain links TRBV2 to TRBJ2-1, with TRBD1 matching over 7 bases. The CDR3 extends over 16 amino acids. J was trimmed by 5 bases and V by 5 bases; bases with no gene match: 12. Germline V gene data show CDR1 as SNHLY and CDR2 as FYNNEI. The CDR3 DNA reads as TGTGCCAGCAGTTTGGCCACAGGGGCTAGGAACAATGAGCAGTTCTTC. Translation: CASSLATGARNNEQFF.